The 9 T cell receptor beta chains below come from one sample, sequenced in a study of blood T cell repertoires in COVID-19 (dated by TCRdb to 2020 to 2022). Libraries were built with the immunoSEQ multiplex PCR assay. TCRdb carries this immuneACCESS record with in-frame sequences only. Its versions omit some clonotypes, under half of them owing to an unresolved V gene in the studies checked, with the rest unexplained. This sample is represented by about 89,000 clones; 87% of them were singletons. The ten top clones hold around 14% of the sample. Sequenced input: peripheral blood. These receptors came from a male donor with acute or convalescent COVID-19.

The chain carries TRBV6-4 and TRBJ1-2; 8 bases map to TRBD1. Germline V gives CDR1 MRHNA, CDR2 SNTAGT. The CDR3 runs 19 residues. Trimming cost V 4 bases and J 2 bases; bases outside gene matches: 18. The CDR3 nucleotides are TGTGCCAGCAGTGGAGACAGGGGCCTGCTTCGTGGATCAAACTATGGCTACACCTTC. As protein: CASSGDRGLLRGSNYGYTF.

The chain is built from TRBV27 and TRBJ1-1; the D gene is possibly TRBD1 (5 bases). The CDR3 runs to 14 residues. CDR1 and CDR2 (germline): MNHEY, SMNVEV (reference sequence). Deletions cut 6 bases from V and 4 bases from J, with 15 bases between. CDR3 coding DNA: TGTGCCAGCAGCTACGGACACCCGAGCACTGAAGCTTTCTTT. Translated: CASSYGHPSTEAFF.

The genes are TRBV3-1 (or the pseudogene TRBV3-2) and TRBJ2-3; a weak D match, TRBD2 (7 bases). The V and J ends lost 4 bases and 6 bases respectively, with 20 bases between them. The germline gives CDR1 LGHDT, CDR2 YNNKEL (reference sequence). The CDR3 loop spans 16 amino acids. The CDR3: CASSRHGRGAGDTQYF. CDR3 nucleotides: TGTGCCAGCAGCCGCCACGGTCGGGGGGCGGGGGATACGCAGTATTTT.

The chain is built from TRBV29-1 and TRBJ1-1; D is uncertain. The germline V gene encodes CDR1 SQVTM and CDR2 ANQGSEA. CDR3 length: 11 residues. The V end lost 2 bases, the J end lost 9 bases, and 10 bases lay between the germline ends. CDR3 in DNA: TGCAGCGTTGAAATAGCAAGAAAAGCTTTCTTT. Its translation is CSVEIARKAFF.

The V and J genes are TRBV24-1 and TRBJ2-7; 7 positions match TRBD1. Looked up from germline, CDR1 is KGHDR and CDR2 is SFDVKD. CDR3 size: 15 residues. V shed 4 bases, J shed 3 bases, and the junction held 8 bases outside the gene matches. CDR3 nucleotides: TGTGCCACCAGTGACCACGGGACAGCTCGCTACGAGCAGTACTTC. Its protein is CATSDHGTARYEQYF.

The rearrangement uses TRBV28 and TRBJ1-2, with TRBD1 matching 8 bases. The CDR3 spans 13 residues. Germline CDR1 is MDHEN and CDR2 is SYDVKM. J was trimmed by 8 bases and V by 2 bases; bases with no gene match: 4. CDR3 in amino acids: CASSLQGAVGYTF. Here the CDR3 DNA reads TGTGCCAGCAGTTTACAGGGGGCGGTCGGCTACACCTTC.

The gene calls are TRBV28 and TRBJ1-5; 8 nucleotides match TRBD1. V lost 5 bases and J lost 6; bases outside the gene matches: 6. The CDR3 loop spans 14 amino acids. Germline-derived CDR1 and CDR2 are MDHEN and SYDVKM. CDR3 bases: TGTGCCAGCAGTCCCCAGGGGGCGGGTCAGCCCCAGCATTTT. Its protein product is CASSPQGAGQPQHF.

This clone appeared once. The rearrangement joins TRBV28 to TRBJ2-1; D might be TRBD2 (6 bases). Germline V gives CDR1 MDHEN, CDR2 SYDVKM. This CDR3 is built from 14 residues. V was clipped by 5 bases and J by 0 bases, with 8 bases between them. The CDR3 DNA reads as TGTGCCAGCAGTGAAGCGGGCTCCTACAATGAGCAGTTCTTC. Protein sequence: CASSEAGSYNEQFF.

The chain recombines TRBV5-1 with TRBJ1-6; D is unclear. The V end lost 0 bases, the J end lost 8 bases, and 9 bases lay between the germline ends. Looked up from germline, CDR1 is SGHRS and CDR2 is YFSETQ. This CDR3 spans 14 amino acids. The CDR3 sequence: CASSLAGTDSPLHF. The CDR3 nucleotides read TGCGCCAGCAGCTTGGCAGGTACGGATTCACCCCTCCACTTT. The full variable domain, with the rest looked up from reference TRBV5-1 and TRBJ1-6, is KAGVTQTPRYLIKTRGQQVTLSCSPISGHRSVSWYQQTPGQGLQFLFEYFSETQRNKGNFPGRFSGRQFSNSRSEMNVSTLELGDSALYLCASSLAGTDSPLHFGNGTRLTVT.